The rows below give T cell receptor beta chains drawn from one sample of a study of somatic mutations in cytotoxic T cells in rheumatoid arthritis. Sequenced by immunoSEQ multiplex PCR; TCRdb stores in-frame clones only, minus some. The sample lists roughly 20,000 clones; more than 65% were seen once. Sequenced input: CD8+ T cells sorted from blood. The origin of the receptors is an adult with rheumatoid arthritis. The CDR3 runs from the conserved cysteine through the conserved F or W. The D gene is left open where the match is weak. A clone size is listed for some rows: how often the clone was seen (once, few, many), or a class if it is expanded.

TGTGCCAGCAGCTCTGGGGACAGGGAAAATGAGCAGTTCTTC CASSSGDRENEQFF TRBV13 - TRBD1 14 TRBJ2-1
TGTGCCAGCAGCCGTCTTGGGGTGGCCTACGAGCAGTACTTC CASSRLGVAYEQYF TRBV5-6 - - 14 TRBJ2-7
TGTGCCAGCAGCTTAGGGGGGACCTCCTACAATGAGCAGTTCTTC CASSLGGTSYNEQFF TRBV7-2 once - 15 TRBJ2-1
TGTGCCGTCCCATCGGAGTCCCGGAATCAGCCCCAGCATTTT CAVPSESRNQPQHF TRBV6-1 - - 14 TRBJ1-5
TGCGCCAGCAGCAGTGACAGGGTGCGCGTCGGGGAGCTGTTTTTT CASSSDRVRVGELFF TRBV5-1 - TRBD1 15 TRBJ2-2
TGTGCCAGCAGCCGGAGGGGAGGTGGAAACACCATATATTTT CASSRRGGGNTIYF TRBV14 - - 14 TRBJ1-3
TGTGCCAGCAGTGAGGCCGGGACAGAGTATGGCTACACCTTC CASSEAGTEYGYTF TRBV2 - TRBD1 14 TRBJ1-2
TGTGCCAGTAGACCCGAGAGGAGCTATGGCTACACCTTC CASRPERSYGYTF TRBV19 - - 13 TRBJ1-2
TGCGCCAGCAGCCGTGCTTCGAACACTGAAGCTTTCTTT CASSRASNTEAFF TRBV5-1 - - 13 TRBJ1-1
TGTGCCAGCAGCGGGGGAACAGTCCAAGAGACCCAGTACTTC CASSGGTVQETQYF TRBV9 - - 14 TRBJ2-5
TGTGCCAGTAGTATAGATGAAGGAGTATACAATGAAAAACTGTTTTTT CASSIDEGVYNEKLFF TRBV19 - - 16 TRBJ1-4
TGTGCCAGCAGTGGTTTGGGCTCTGGAAACACCATATATTTT CASSGLGSGNTIYF TRBV2 - - 14 TRBJ1-3
TGTGCCAGCAGCTTAGTCGTAGTAGCGGGGGGGTATTGGGAGCAGTTCTTC CASSLVVVAGGYWEQFF TRBV7-8 - TRBD2 17 TRBJ2-1
TGTGCCAGCAGCCTCAACCCAGGCTTTATCCGCTCCTACAATGAGCAGTTCTTC CASSLNPGFIRSYNEQFF TRBV7-8 - - 18 TRBJ2-1
TGTGCCAGCAGCTTAGGTCCCCCCACTTGGGGCCCTTCCAAAAACATTCAGTACTTC CASSLGPPTWGPSKNIQYF TRBV7-2 - - 19 TRBJ2-4
TGTGCCAGCAGTTCACCTTATACCTTCCAGGGGAAAGGGGCTTACGAGCAGTACTTC CASSSPYTFQGKGAYEQYF TRBV28 few - 19 TRBJ2-7
TGTGCCAGCAGTTTATCGGCCCACGCTGGGGCCAACGTCCTGACTTTC CASSLSAHAGANVLTF TRBV27 - - 16 TRBJ2-6
TGCGCCAGCAGCCCTGGTGGGGACTCCTATGGCTACACCTTC CASSPGGDSYGYTF TRBV4-3 once - 14 TRBJ1-2
TGTGCCAGCAGCTCAGGGGTCTATGGCTACACCTTC CASSSGVYGYTF TRBV7-9 few - 12 TRBJ1-2
TGTGCCAGCAGTTTTCCCGGGGGGTTTGAAGCTTTCTTT CASSFPGGFEAFF TRBV27 - - 13 TRBJ1-1
TGTGCCAGCAGCCCTATCAGCGATATGGTCAATGAGCAGTTCTTC CASSPISDMVNEQFF TRBV7-9 - - 15 TRBJ2-1
TGTGCCAGCAGACCGGGGAGCCTTTACAATGAGCAGTTCTTC CASRPGSLYNEQFF TRBV25-1 - - 14 TRBJ2-1
TGTGCCAGCAGTGATCCCGGGACAGAGTACGAAGCTTTCTTT CASSDPGTEYEAFF TRBV2 - TRBD1 14 TRBJ1-1
TGTGCCAGCAGCGTACAGGGGACCTCCTACAATGAGCAGTTCTTC CASSVQGTSYNEQFF TRBV9 - - 15 TRBJ2-1
TGTGCCAGCAGCTTAGGGGACCATAACTATGGCTACACCTTC CASSLGDHNYGYTF TRBV5-8 - - 14 TRBJ1-2
TGTGCCAGCAGCCAAGATTCGGGGGGGAACACTGAAGCTTTCTTT CASSQDSGGNTEAFF TRBV4-2 - - 15 TRBJ1-1
TGTGCCAGCAGTTACTCACGGAGTTCCTATGGCTACACCTTC CASSYSRSSYGYTF TRBV6-5 - - 14 TRBJ1-2
TGCGCCAGCAGCCCTAGCGGGGGCCTCGCAGAGCAGTACTTC CASSPSGGLAEQYF TRBV4-3 - TRBD2 14 TRBJ2-7
TGTGCCAGCAGCCATGGTGGGGGGGGCGAAAAACTGTTTTTT CASSHGGGGEKLFF TRBV4-2 - - 14 TRBJ1-4
TGTGCCAGCAGACTAGCCCGTACAGATACGCAGTATTTT CASRLARTDTQYF TRBV6-5 - - 13 TRBJ2-3
TGTGCCAGCAGTTACGTAGCGGGCAGCACAGATACGCAGTATTTT CASSYVAGSTDTQYF TRBV6-5 - TRBD2 15 TRBJ2-3
TGTGCCAGCAGTTTATCATTTGGGGGTCCTAACTATGGCTACACCTTC CASSLSFGGPNYGYTF TRBV27 - - 16 TRBJ1-2
TGCGCCAGCAGCCAAGATTCGGTGGCAGCGAATGAGCAGTTCTTC CASSQDSVAANEQFF TRBV4-3 once - 15 TRBJ2-1
TGTGCCAGTAGAAGCAGGCCTCACACTGAAGCTTTCTTT CASRSRPHTEAFF TRBV19 few - 13 TRBJ1-1
TGTGCCAGCAGCTTAGCCGAGACCGGAGATACGCAGTATTTT CASSLAETGDTQYF TRBV7-9 - - 14 TRBJ2-3
TGTGCCACCAGCAGAGAAGGGGGTTGGCACACTGAAGCTTTCTTT CATSREGGWHTEAFF TRBV15 - - 15 TRBJ1-1
TGTGCCAGCAGCTTCTTCCCGGGACAGGATACTCAGCCCCAGCATTTT CASSFFPGQDTQPQHF TRBV5-5 - TRBD1 16 TRBJ1-5
TGTGCCATCACGGGGACGGACTCCTACGAGCAGTACTTC CAITGTDSYEQYF TRBV10-3 - - 13 TRBJ2-7
TGTGCCAGCAGCTTGGAGGGGTTAGCGGGGAGTAACTACAATGAGCAGTTCTTC CASSLEGLAGSNYNEQFF TRBV5-5 - TRBD2 18 TRBJ2-1
TGTGCCAGCAGCTTGGGACAGGGAATTTCCGGCTACACCTTC CASSLGQGISGYTF TRBV7-9 - TRBD1 14 TRBJ1-2
TGCAGCGTTGATTTGGACAGGGTCGGCACCGGGGAGCTGTTTTTT CSVDLDRVGTGELFF TRBV29-1 - TRBD1 15 TRBJ2-2
TGTGCCAGCAGCCACCAGCGGGAAGCCACAGATACGCAGTATTTT CASSHQREATDTQYF TRBV7-6 - TRBD2 15 TRBJ2-3
TGTGCCAGCTCCACTGGAGGTACGGAAGCTAACTATGGCTACACCTTC CASSTGGTEANYGYTF TRBV18 few - 16 TRBJ1-2
TGTGCCAGCAGCGTAGAAAGTTCCTACGAGCAGTACTTC CASSVESSYEQYF TRBV9 - - 13 TRBJ2-7
TGTGCCAGCAGCCAAGAGACAGGGCCGAGCAATCAGCCCCAGCATTTT CASSQETGPSNQPQHF TRBV4-2 - TRBD1 16 TRBJ1-5
TGTGCCAGCAGCTTAGGAGGTCCTGGAAACACCATATATTTT CASSLGGPGNTIYF TRBV7-8 - - 14 TRBJ1-3
- CASSKYRCTEAFF TRBV21-1 - - 13 TRBJ1-1
TGTGCCAGTAGTATAGGACAGGGATTTACTGAAGCTTTCTTT CASSIGQGFTEAFF TRBV19 - TRBD1 14 TRBJ1-1